Presented here are 6 T cell receptor beta chains from one specimen sequenced in a study of vaccination effects on CD4 cells after COVID-19. The assay was immunoSEQ multiplex PCR, and TCRdb's table has in-frame clones only and misses some. The sample has 50,000 to 65,000 clones, 81% seen once. Expansion of antigen-specific CD4+ T cells with viral peptide pools was carried out by the ViraFEST assay before sequencing. When ten to eleven days of culture had elapsed, CD4+ T cells were isolated. These receptors have no identified antigens. The source was CD4+ T cells from PBMCs cultured with HCoV-229E spike peptides, collected before COVID-19 vaccination. The origin of the receptors is a human donor who received a COVID-19 vaccine.

The sample holds one count of this clone. The J gene is TRBJ2-2, the V gene TRBV11-2; D gene uncertain. The V gene lost 5 bases and the J gene lost 4 bases, with 8 bases spanning the gap. Looked up from germline, CDR1 is SGHAT and CDR2 is FQNNGV. CDR3 length equals 13 residues. CDR3 loop: CASSTVLTGELFF. CDR3 DNA sequence: TGTGCCAGCAGCACAGTTCTCACCGGGGAGCTGTTTTTT.

The chain carries TRBV9 and TRBJ1-3; D is possibly TRBD1 (6 bases). Trimming removed 5 bases from V and 3 bases from J, with 12 bases in between. The CDR3 covers 14 residues. The germline CDR1 and CDR2 sequences are SGDLS and YYNGEE. The CDR3 bases are TGTGCCAGCAGAGGTTCGGACAGTGGAAACACCATATATTTT. It codes for CASRGSDSGNTIYF.

This sequence joins TRBV4-1 and TRBJ1-2; maybe TRBD1 (5 bases). The CDR3 totals 15 residues. Trimming took 1 base from V and 7 from J, leaving 16 bases between them. Germline loops: CDR1 MGHRA, CDR2 YSYEKL. DNA of the CDR3: TGCGCCAGCAGCCAAGGGGGACCGACTTTTGGTGGCTACACCTTC. It codes for CASSQGGPTFGGYTF.

J is TRBJ1-6 and V is TRBV4-3; a possible D gene is TRBD1 (5 bases). Germline loops: CDR1 LGHNA, CDR2 YSLEER. With 0 bases removed from V and 5 bases from J, the gap between germline ends came to 11 bases. The CDR3 runs to 16 residues. DNA for the CDR3: TGCGCCAGCAGCCAAGATATGCAGGGCGATAATTCACCCCTCCACTTT. Its protein product is CASSQDMQGDNSPLHF.

The rearrangement links TRBV5-8 to TRBJ2-7; D is uncertain. This CDR3 is built from 14 residues. Germline lookup yields CDR1 SGHTS and CDR2 YDEGEE. Trimming shortened V by 4 bases and J by 7 bases, and 18 bases separated the two germline ends. The CDR3 nucleotides read TGTGCCAGCAGCGTGAATTTTGGAGCCGTGGAGCAGTACGTC. Translating it yields CASSVNFGAVEQYV.

This chain joins TRBV28 and TRBJ1-1; D call uncertain. The germline V and J ends were trimmed by 5 bases and 6 bases, with 19 bases remaining between them. Germline V CDR1 and CDR2: MDHEN, SYDVKM. There are 15 residues in the CDR3. CDR3 residues: CASSQIFRGIAEAFF. CDR3 in DNA: TGTGCCAGCAGTCAAATATTCCGGGGAATCGCTGAAGCTTTCTTT.